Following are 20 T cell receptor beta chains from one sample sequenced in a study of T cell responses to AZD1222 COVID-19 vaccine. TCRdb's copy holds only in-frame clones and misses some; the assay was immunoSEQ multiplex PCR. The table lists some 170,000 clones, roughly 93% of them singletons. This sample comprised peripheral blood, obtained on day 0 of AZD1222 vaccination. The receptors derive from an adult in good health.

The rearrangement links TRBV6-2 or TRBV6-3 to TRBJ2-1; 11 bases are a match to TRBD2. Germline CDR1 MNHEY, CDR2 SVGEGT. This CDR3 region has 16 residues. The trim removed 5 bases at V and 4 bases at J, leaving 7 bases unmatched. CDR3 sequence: CASSAPTSGEYNEQFF. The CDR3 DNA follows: TGTGCCAGCAGTGCACCGACTAGCGGGGAATACAATGAGCAGTTCTTC.

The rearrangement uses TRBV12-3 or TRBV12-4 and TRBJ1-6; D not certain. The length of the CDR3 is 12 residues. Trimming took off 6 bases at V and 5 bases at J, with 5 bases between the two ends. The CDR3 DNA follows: TGTGCCAGCAGCCTCGATAATTCACCCCTCCACTTT. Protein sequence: CASSLDNSPLHF.

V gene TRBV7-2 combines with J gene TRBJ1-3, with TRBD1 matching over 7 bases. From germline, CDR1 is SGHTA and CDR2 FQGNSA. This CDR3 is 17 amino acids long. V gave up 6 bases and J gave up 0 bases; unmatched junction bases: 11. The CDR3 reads CASRLYGQETSGNTIYF. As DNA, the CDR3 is TGTGCCAGCAGGTTGTATGGACAGGAAACCTCTGGAAACACCATATATTTT.

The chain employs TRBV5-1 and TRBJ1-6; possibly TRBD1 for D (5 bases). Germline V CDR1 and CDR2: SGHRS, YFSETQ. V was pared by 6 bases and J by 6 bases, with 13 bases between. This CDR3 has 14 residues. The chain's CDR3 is CASNPGTVNSPLHF. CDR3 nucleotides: TGCGCCAGCAACCCCGGGACGGTTAATTCACCCCTCCACTTT.

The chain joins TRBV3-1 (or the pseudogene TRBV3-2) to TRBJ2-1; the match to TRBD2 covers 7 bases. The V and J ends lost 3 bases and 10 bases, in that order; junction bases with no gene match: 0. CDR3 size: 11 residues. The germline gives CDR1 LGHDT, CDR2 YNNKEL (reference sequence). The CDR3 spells CASSQGLEQFF. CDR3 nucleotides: TGTGCCAGCAGCCAGGGACTAGAGCAGTTCTTC.

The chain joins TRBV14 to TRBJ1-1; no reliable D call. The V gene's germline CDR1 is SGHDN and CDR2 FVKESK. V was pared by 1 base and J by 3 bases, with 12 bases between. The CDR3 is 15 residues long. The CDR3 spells CASSQGAVSYTEAFF. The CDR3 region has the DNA TGTGCCAGCAGCCAAGGGGCAGTATCCTACACTGAAGCTTTCTTT.

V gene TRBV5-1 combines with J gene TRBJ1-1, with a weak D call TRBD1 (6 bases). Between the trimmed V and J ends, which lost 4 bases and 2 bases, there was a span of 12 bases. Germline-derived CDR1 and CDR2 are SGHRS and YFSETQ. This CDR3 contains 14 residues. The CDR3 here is CASSTDRQNTEAFF. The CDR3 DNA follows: TGCGCCAGCAGCACGGACAGACAAAACACTGAAGCTTTCTTT.

The CDR3 sequence is CSASRQLNTEAFF. The CDR3 DNA is TGCAGTGCTAGTAGACAACTGAACACTGAAGCTTTCTTT. The gene calls are TRBV20-1 and TRBJ1-1, with D unclear. The CDR3 totals 13 residues. V gave up 3 bases and J gave up 0 bases, with 8 bases separating them. The germline V gene encodes CDR1 DFQATT and CDR2 SNEGSKA (reference sequence).

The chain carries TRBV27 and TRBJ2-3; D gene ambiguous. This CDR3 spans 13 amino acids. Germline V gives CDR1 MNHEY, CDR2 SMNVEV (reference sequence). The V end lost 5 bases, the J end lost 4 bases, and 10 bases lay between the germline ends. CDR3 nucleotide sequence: TGTGCCAGCAGTCTTCGCCGAGCAGATACGCAGTATTTT. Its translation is CASSLRRADTQYF.

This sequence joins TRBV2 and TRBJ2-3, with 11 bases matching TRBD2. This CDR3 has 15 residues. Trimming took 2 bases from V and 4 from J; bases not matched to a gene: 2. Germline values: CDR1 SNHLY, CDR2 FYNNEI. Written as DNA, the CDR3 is TGTGCCAGCAGTGAACAACTAGCGGGGGCAGATACGCAGTATTTT. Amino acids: CASSEQLAGADTQYF.

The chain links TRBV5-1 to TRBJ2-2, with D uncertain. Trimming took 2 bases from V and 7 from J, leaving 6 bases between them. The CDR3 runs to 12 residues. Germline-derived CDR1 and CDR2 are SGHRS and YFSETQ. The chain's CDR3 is CASSLGGGELFF. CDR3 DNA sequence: TGCGCCAGCAGCTTAGGTGGCGGGGAGCTGTTTTTT.

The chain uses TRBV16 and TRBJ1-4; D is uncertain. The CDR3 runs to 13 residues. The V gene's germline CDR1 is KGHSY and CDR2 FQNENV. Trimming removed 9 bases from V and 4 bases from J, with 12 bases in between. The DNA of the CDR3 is TGTGCCAGTAACGAGGTCATTAATGAAAAACTGTTTTTT. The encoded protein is CASNEVINEKLFF.

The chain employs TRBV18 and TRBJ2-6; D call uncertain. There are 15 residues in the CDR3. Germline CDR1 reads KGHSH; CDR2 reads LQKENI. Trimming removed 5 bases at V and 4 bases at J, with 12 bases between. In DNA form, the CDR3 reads TGTGCCAGCTCAAGAGACGGGTCCGGGGCCAACGTCCTGACTTTC. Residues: CASSRDGSGANVLTF.

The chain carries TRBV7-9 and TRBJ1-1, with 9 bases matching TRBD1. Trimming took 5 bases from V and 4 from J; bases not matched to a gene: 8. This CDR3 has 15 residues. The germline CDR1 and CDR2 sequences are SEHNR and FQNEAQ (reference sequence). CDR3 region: CASSPRDRVFTEAFF. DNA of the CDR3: TGTGCCAGCAGCCCACGGGACAGGGTGTTCACTGAAGCTTTCTTT.

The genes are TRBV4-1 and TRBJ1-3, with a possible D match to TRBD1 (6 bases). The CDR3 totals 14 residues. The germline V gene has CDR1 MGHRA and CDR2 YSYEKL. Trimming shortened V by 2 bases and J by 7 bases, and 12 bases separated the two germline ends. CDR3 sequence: CASSQQDRGNTIYF. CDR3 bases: TGCGCCAGCAGCCAACAGGACAGAGGGAACACCATATATTTT.

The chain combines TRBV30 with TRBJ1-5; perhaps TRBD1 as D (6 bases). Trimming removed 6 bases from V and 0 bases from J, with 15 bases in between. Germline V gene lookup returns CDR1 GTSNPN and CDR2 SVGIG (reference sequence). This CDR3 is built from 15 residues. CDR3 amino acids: CACCVEGGSNQPQHF. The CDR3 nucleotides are TGTGCCTGCTGTGTAGAAGGGGGTAGCAATCAGCCCCAGCATTTT.

The chain's CDR3 is CASSEGRSGNTIYF. The CDR3, as DNA: TGCGCCAGTTCAGAAGGGCGCTCTGGAAACACCATATATTTT. V gene TRBV5-1 combines with J gene TRBJ1-3; no clear D. Germline V lookup: CDR1 SGHRS, CDR2 YFSETQ. The CDR3 totals 14 residues. V was pared by 8 bases and J by 0 bases, with 12 bases between.

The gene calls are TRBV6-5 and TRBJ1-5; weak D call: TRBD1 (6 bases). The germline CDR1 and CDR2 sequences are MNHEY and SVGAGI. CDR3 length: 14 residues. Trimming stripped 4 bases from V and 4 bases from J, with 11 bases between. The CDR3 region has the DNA TGTGCCAGCAGTTTGAACAGGGCTAATCAGCCCCAGCATTTT. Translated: CASSLNRANQPQHF.

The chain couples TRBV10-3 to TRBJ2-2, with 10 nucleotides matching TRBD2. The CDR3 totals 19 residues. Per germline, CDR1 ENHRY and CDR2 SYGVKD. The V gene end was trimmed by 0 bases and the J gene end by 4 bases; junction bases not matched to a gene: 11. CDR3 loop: CAISESTAGGTLSTGELFF. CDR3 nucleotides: TGTGCCATCAGTGAGTCTACAGCGGGGGGGACCCTGAGCACCGGGGAGCTGTTTTTT.

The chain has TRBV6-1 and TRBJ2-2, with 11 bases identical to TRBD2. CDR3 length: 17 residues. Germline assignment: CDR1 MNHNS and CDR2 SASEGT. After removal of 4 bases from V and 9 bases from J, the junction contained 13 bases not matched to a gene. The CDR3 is CASSATSGGMLIRELFF. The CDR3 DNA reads TGTGCCAGCAGTGCCACTAGCGGGGGAATGCTTATAAGGGAGCTGTTTTTT.